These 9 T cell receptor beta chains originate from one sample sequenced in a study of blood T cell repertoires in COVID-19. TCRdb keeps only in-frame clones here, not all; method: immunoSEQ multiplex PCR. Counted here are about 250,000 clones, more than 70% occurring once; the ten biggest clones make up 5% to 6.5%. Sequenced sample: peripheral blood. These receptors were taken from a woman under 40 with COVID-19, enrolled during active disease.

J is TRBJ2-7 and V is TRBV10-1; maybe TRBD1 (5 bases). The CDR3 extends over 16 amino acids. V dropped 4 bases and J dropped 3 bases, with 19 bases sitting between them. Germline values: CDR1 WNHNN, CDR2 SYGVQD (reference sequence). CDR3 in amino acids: CASSGTTDNGYYEQYV. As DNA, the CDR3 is TGCGCCAGCAGTGGTACGACAGACAACGGGTACTACGAGCAGTACGTC.

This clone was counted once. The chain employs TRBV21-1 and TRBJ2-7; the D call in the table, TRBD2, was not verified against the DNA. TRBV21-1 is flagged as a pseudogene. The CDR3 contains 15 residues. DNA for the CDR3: TGTGCCAGCAGCAAACTAGCGGGAGCCCCCTACGAGCAGTACGTC. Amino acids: CASSKLAGAPYEQYV.

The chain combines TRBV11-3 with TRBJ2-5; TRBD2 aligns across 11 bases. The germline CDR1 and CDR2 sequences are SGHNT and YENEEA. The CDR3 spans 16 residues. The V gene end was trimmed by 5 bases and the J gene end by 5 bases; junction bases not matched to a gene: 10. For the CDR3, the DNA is TGTGCCAGCAGCCTAAGAGCTAGCGGGAGGTCGGAGACCCAGTACTTC. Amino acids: CASSLRASGRSETQYF.

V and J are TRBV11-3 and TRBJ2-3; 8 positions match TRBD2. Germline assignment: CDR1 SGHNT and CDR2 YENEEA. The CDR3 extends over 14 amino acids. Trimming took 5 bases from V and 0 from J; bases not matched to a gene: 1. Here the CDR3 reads CASSSGSSTDTQYF. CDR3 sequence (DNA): TGTGCCAGCAGCAGCGGGAGTAGCACAGATACGCAGTATTTT.

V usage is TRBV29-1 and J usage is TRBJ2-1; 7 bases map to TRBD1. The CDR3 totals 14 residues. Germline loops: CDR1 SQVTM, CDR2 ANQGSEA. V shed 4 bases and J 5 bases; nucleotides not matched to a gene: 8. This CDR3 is CSVVRTGAHNEQFF. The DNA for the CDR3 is TGCAGCGTTGTTCGTACAGGGGCACACAATGAGCAGTTCTTC.

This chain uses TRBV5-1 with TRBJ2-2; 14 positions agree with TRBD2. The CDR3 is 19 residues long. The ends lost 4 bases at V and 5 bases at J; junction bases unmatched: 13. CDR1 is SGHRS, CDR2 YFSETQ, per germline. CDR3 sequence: CASSMGLAGDASGTGELFF. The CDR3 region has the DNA TGCGCCAGCAGCATGGGACTAGCGGGAGATGCGAGCGGGACCGGGGAGCTGTTTTTT.

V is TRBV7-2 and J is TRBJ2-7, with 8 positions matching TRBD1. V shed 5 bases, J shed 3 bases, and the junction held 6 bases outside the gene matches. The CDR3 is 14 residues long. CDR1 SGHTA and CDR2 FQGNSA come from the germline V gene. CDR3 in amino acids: CASSIWTGNYEQYF. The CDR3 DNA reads TGTGCCAGCAGCATATGGACAGGGAACTACGAGCAGTACTTC.

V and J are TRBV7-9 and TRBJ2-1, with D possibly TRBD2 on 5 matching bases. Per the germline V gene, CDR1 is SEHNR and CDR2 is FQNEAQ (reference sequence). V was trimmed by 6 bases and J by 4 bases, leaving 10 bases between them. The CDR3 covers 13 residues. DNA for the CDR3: TGTGCCAGCAGAAGCGGACGGTACAATGAGCAGTTCTTC. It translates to CASRSGRYNEQFF.

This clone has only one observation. The CDR3 reads CASSHRSYEQYF. The CDR3 DNA follows: TGTGCCAGCAGCCACCGCTCCTACGAGCAGTACTTC. The rearrangement uses TRBV14 and TRBJ2-7; D gene ambiguous. Trimming took off 3 bases at V and 0 bases at J, with 3 bases between the two ends. Germline CDR1 reads SGHDN; CDR2 reads FVKESK. The CDR3 spans 12 residues. Full variable domain (outside the CDR3, taken from reference TRBV14 and TRBJ2-7): EAGVTQFPSHSVIEKGQTVTLRCDPISGHDNLYWYRRVMGKEIKFLLHFVKESKQDESGMPNNRFLAERTGGTYSTLKVQPAELEDSGVYFCASSHRSYEQYFGPGTRLTVT.